The present TCR beta chain was sequenced within a study of beta chain features in type 1 diabetes. Overall study findings and caveats: Shortening that was moderate but significant affected the TCRB CDR3s of Type 1 diabetes patients in all four CD4+ subsets.

The single heparinised draw taken from each donor contained 90 to 150 mL of blood on average. CD4+ naive, central memory, regulatory and stem cell-like memory subsets were isolated by sorting on CD45RO/CCR7/CD25/CD127/CD95/CD27. Note on this clone: Antigen specificity is unknown.

This CDR3 is 14 amino acids long. Trimming stripped 1 base from V and 9 bases from J, with 14 bases between. Germline V gene lookup returns CDR1 SGDLS and CDR2 YYNGEE. Investigators reverse transcribed all isolated RNA, so they sequenced expressed TCRB transcripts. Generated by immunoSEQ multiplex PCR, the TCRdb table keeps only in-frame clones and is missing some. The sample includes 100,000 to 150,000 clones, approximately 15% of them seen just once. The sample taken for sequencing was central memory CD4+ T cells from blood. The chain has TRBV9 and TRBJ2-1; TRBD1 or TRBD2 may be the D gene (7 bases each). This sequence originates from a man aged 18 to 35 with type 1 diabetes. For the CDR3, the DNA is TGTGCCAGCAGCGTAACAGGGGAGCGGGGTGAGCAGTTCTTC. Encoded protein: CASSVTGERGEQFF. Full variable domain (missing parts from reference TRBV9 and TRBJ2-1): DSGVTQTPKHLITATGQRVTLRCSPRSGDLSVYWYQQSLDQGLQFLIQYYNGEERAKGNILERFSAQQFPDLHSELNLSSLELGDSALYFCASSVTGERGEQFFGPGTRLTVL.